Listed below are T cell receptor beta chains from one sample, sequenced in a study of T cells after yellow fever vaccination. A single record per CDR3 protein comes from TCRdb applying MiXCR to the 5' RACE reads. This sample yields about 340,000 distinct CDR3 sequences, of which roughly an eighth are seen a single time; roughly 3% belongs to the top ten. Sequenced here: CD4+ T cells sorted from PBMCs, sampled 15 days after the yellow fever booster vaccination. All receptors derive from a man in his late teens or twenties who received the YFV17D yellow fever vaccine. The CDR3 runs from the conserved cysteine through the conserved F or W. D genes are given only for firm matches. Some rows have no size entry. The others give once, few or many, or a class for an expanded clone.

d_call	v_call	clone_size	j_call	cdr3_aa	cdr3_nt
TRBD1	TRBV5-1	many	TRBJ2-4	CASSLQGVDIQYF	TGCGCCAGCAGCTTGCAGGGGGTAGACATTCAGTACTTC
TRBD2	TRBV4-1	few	TRBJ2-1	CASSHGLAVDNEQFF	TGCGCCAGCAGCCATGGACTAGCGGTAGACAATGAGCAGTTCTTC
NA	TRBV20-1	few	TRBJ2-3	CSAKAGDTQYF	TGCAGTGCTAAGGCGGGAGATACGCAGTATTTT
NA	TRBV28	many	TRBJ1-5	CASRGWDGQPQHF	TGTGCCAGCAGGGGGTGGGACGGTCAGCCCCAGCATTTT
TRBD1	TRBV5-5	NA	TRBJ2-2	CASSNTGGRGELFF	TGTGCCAGCAGCAATACAGGGGGACGGGGGGAGCTGTTTTTT
TRBD1	TRBV20-1	few	TRBJ2-4	CSARQGGTGVLRHIQYF	TGCAGTGCTAGGCAAGGGGGGACAGGGGTGTTGAGGCACATTCAGTACTTC
NA	TRBV9	NA	TRBJ1-1	CASSPLDGEAFF	TGTGCCAGCAGCCCACTTGACGGTGAAGCTTTCTTT
NA	TRBV5-1	few	TRBJ1-1	CASSPREGLNTEAFF	TGCGCCAGCAGCCCGAGAGAGGGGTTGAACACTGAAGCTTTCTTT
TRBD1	TRBV7-2	NA	TRBJ2-3	CASSPSQGADTQYF	TGTGCCAGCAGCCCCTCGCAGGGGGCAGATACGCAGTATTTT
NA	TRBV5-6	many	TRBJ1-5	CASSFTGGNQPQHF	TGTGCCAGCAGCTTCACAGGAGGCAATCAGCCCCAGCATTTT
NA	TRBV7-9	few	TRBJ1-2	CASSLDGFGGYTF	TGTGCCAGCAGTTTGGACGGCTTCGGTGGCTACACCTTC
NA	TRBV7-9	NA	TRBJ1-4	CASSPQTRNEKLFF	TGTGCCAGCAGCCCACAGACCCGGAATGAAAAACTGTTTTTT
NA	TRBV10-3	few	TRBJ1-5	CAISERGGAGQPQHF	TGTGCCATCAGTGAGAGGGGGGGGGCCGGGCAGCCCCAGCATTTT
NA	TRBV4-1	NA	TRBJ2-3	CASSQVGGADTQYF	TGCGCCAGCAGCCAAGTCGGTGGTGCAGATACGCAGTATTTT
NA	TRBV12-3/TRBV12-4	NA	TRBJ2-7	CASSLGQPAYEQYF	TGTGCCAGCAGTTTAGGGCAGCCAGCCTACGAGCAGTACTTC
TRBD2	TRBV6-2/TRBV6-3	many	TRBJ2-3	CASTPRTSPNTDTQYF	TGTGCCAGCACTCCCCGGACTAGCCCCAACACAGATACGCAGTATTTT